The text below deals with one T cell receptor (beta chain). TCRdb re-derived calls from the PCR reads in MiXCR, one entry per CDR3 protein. Among roughly 18,000 distinct CDR3 sequences listed, under 60% were seen once. The sample originates from a study of CD4 and CD8 cells across lung adenocarcinoma regions. This CDR3 comprises 16 residues. V was shortened by 7 bases and J by 9 bases, with 26 bases between the two germline ends. The germline CDR1 and CDR2 sequences are MNHEY and SMNVEV (reference sequence). The TCR originated in a female donor with lung adenocarcinoma. The CD4 and CD8 labels of this study may be unreliable. J is TRBJ2-3 and V is TRBV27, with D perhaps TRBD2 (6 bases). Sequencing input: CD8+ T cells from the center of a lung tumor. CDR3 region: CASTSWGDRSKETQYF. The CDR3 nucleotides read TGTGCCAGCACCTCTTGGGGGGACCGTAGCAAAGAGACGCAGTATTTT.